One sample yielded the 20 T cell receptor beta chains listed below, sequenced in a study of cytomegalovirus exposure and HLA in healthy donors. Use of 60 Vbeta and 13 Jbeta primers characterized the PCR. Method: immunoSEQ multiplex PCR; TCRdb's copy keeps in-frame clones and lacks some. This table holds about 34,000 clones. Sample: PBMCs. These receptors were collected from a woman aged 40 to 49 in good health and CMV-seropositive.

The gene calls are TRBV18 and TRBJ2-1, with D perhaps matching TRBD1 (7 bases). The CDR3 covers 15 residues. V was clipped by 4 bases and J by 3 bases, with 13 bases between them. Germline CDR1 KGHSH, CDR2 LQKENI. CDR3 DNA: TGTGCCAGCTCACTGCAGGGGGGTAACTACAATGAGCAGTTCTTC. It yields the protein CASSLQGGNYNEQFF.

This chain connects TRBV18 to TRBJ2-1, with D possibly matching TRBD2 (6 bases). CDR3 length: 16 residues. Germline CDR1 reads KGHSH; CDR2 reads LQKENI. With 3 bases removed from V and 3 bases from J, the gap between germline ends came to 15 bases. The CDR3 bases are TGTGCCAGCTCACCGGGGAGGTTTGTCAACTACAATGAGCAGTTCTTC. This sequence encodes CASSPGRFVNYNEQFF.

The rearrangement uses TRBV10-3 and TRBJ2-1, with TRBD1 identical over 9 bases. V shed 3 bases and J 8 bases; nucleotides not matched to a gene: 11. The CDR3 runs to 16 residues. Germline V gene sequence: CDR1 ENHRY, CDR2 SYGVKD. CDR3 loop: CAISDQQGARGHEQFF. The CDR3 DNA reads as TGTGCCATCAGTGATCAACAGGGGGCGCGGGGGCATGAGCAGTTCTTC.

J is TRBJ2-5 and V is TRBV30; 9 nucleotides agree with TRBD1. V was pared by 7 bases and J by 5 bases, with 20 bases of the junction left unmatched. CDR1 and CDR2 from the germline V gene are GTSNPN and SVGIG (reference sequence). This CDR3 is built from 17 residues. The CDR3 nucleotides read TGTGCCTCCCGCTCTCTGACAGGGGGGAGTGTTGGGGAGACCCAGTACTTC. Translating it yields CASRSLTGGSVGETQYF.

The chain has TRBV5-1 and TRBJ2-5; 10 bases are shared with TRBD2. Germline CDR1 SGHRS, CDR2 YFSETQ. The CDR3 consists of 17 residues. V trimming: 4 bases; J trimming: 2 bases; junction bases outside the gene matches: 11. As DNA, the CDR3 is TGCGCCAGCAGCCCCGGCGCTAGCGGGGGATTTCAAGAGACCCAGTACTTC. This sequence encodes CASSPGASGGFQETQYF.

The chain joins TRBV7-8 to TRBJ1-1, with 10 bases identical to TRBD1. The CDR3 has 16 residues. The germline CDR1 and CDR2 sequences are SGHVS and FQNEAQ. The V gene end was trimmed by 5 bases and the J gene end by 3 bases; junction bases not matched to a gene: 9. This CDR3 is CASSLRQGAGDTEAFF. The CDR3 nucleotides are TGTGCCAGCAGCCTCCGACAGGGGGCGGGGGACACTGAAGCTTTCTTT.

CDR3 nucleotides: TGCAGTGCTAGTGCGGTGGCTGAGCAGTTCTTC. It translates to CSASAVAEQFF. The J gene is TRBJ2-1, the V gene TRBV20-1; D is uncertain. The CDR3 totals 11 residues. Trimming removed 3 bases at V and 9 bases at J, with 9 bases between. Per germline, CDR1 DFQATT and CDR2 SNEGSKA (reference sequence).

The genes are TRBV5-4 and TRBJ2-1, with 14 bases fitting TRBD2. Germline trimming cut 4 bases from V and 9 bases from J; bases unmatched to any gene: 9. There are 16 residues in the CDR3. Germline V gene sequence: CDR1 SGHNT, CDR2 YYREEE (reference sequence). CDR3 nucleotides: TGTGCCAGCAGCGGGGGGACTAGCGGGAGTGACACTGAGCAGTTCTTC. Protein product: CASSGGTSGSDTEQFF.

The J gene is TRBJ2-1, the V gene TRBV6-6; D might be TRBD1 (6 bases). The CDR3 is 14 residues long. CDR1 is MNHNY, CDR2 SVGAGI, per germline (reference sequence). The V and J ends lost 4 bases and 8 bases respectively, with 15 bases between them. The CDR3 protein is CASSSLGAGDEQFF. The CDR3 DNA reads as TGTGCCAGCAGTTCCTTGGGGGCTGGGGATGAGCAGTTCTTC.

The genes are TRBV4-3 and TRBJ1-2; 9 positions match TRBD1. The V gene end was trimmed by 5 bases and the J gene end by 4 bases; junction bases not matched to a gene: 8. Germline V lookup: CDR1 LGHNA, CDR2 YSLEER. The CDR3 has 15 amino acids. The CDR3 DNA sequence: TGCGCCAGCAGCTCCCGGACAGGGGATCTCTATGGCTACACCTTC. Amino acids: CASSSRTGDLYGYTF.

The rearrangement links TRBV9 to TRBJ2-7; a possible D gene is TRBD2 (5 bases). The germline CDR1 and CDR2 sequences are SGDLS and YYNGEE. The CDR3 is made up of 14 amino acids. The V end was cut by 3 bases, the J end by 1 base, with 11 bases between. CDR3 in DNA: TGTGCCAGCAGCGCCATGGGAGTTTCCTACGAGCAGTACTTC. It translates to CASSAMGVSYEQYF.

V is TRBV30 and J is TRBJ1-2; 7 nucleotides match TRBD1. The CDR3 loop spans 12 amino acids. Per the germline V gene, CDR1 is GTSNPN and CDR2 is SVGIG (reference sequence). V trimming: 5 bases; J trimming: 4 bases; junction bases outside the gene matches: 4. Here the CDR3 DNA reads TGTGCCTGGGGGGGGACAGCCTATGGCTACACCTTC. It codes for CAWGGTAYGYTF.

The rearrangement uses TRBV6-1 and TRBJ1-5, with a weak D call TRBD1 (5 bases). Between the trimmed V and J ends, which lost 3 bases and 5 bases, there was a span of 14 bases. Germline V CDR1 and CDR2: MNHNS, SASEGT. This CDR3 comprises 15 residues. Here the CDR3 reads CASSERGDSYQPQHF. The CDR3 DNA reads TGTGCCAGCAGTGAGCGGGGAGACAGTTATCAGCCCCAGCATTTT.

The chain links TRBV18 to TRBJ2-7; no firm D call. This CDR3 is 15 amino acids long. Looked up from germline, CDR1 is KGHSH and CDR2 is LQKENI. V shed 0 bases and J shed 0 bases, with 9 bases lying between them. CDR3 sequence (DNA): TGTGCCAGCTCACCACCGCCTAGTTCCTCCTACGAGCAGTACTTC. Translating gives CASSPPPSSSYEQYF.

With respect to this clone: A junction end diverges from the germline sequence, so it may reflect a read error. Other DNA sequences of this sample code for an identical CDR3. The rearrangement uses TRBV25-1 and TRBJ1-1; D possibly corresponds to TRBD1 (6 bases). The CDR3 runs 10 residues. Germline V gene lookup returns CDR1 MGHDK and CDR2 SYGVNS. This CDR3 is CASSGQKAFF. The CDR3 nucleotides read TGTGCAAGCAGTGGACAGAAAGCTTTCTTT.

The gene calls are TRBV7-2 and TRBJ2-7, with 9 bases fitting TRBD1. Germline V CDR1 and CDR2: SGHTA, FQGNSA. V dropped 5 bases and J dropped 2; count of bases not matched to a gene: 10. The CDR3 extends over 16 amino acids. In DNA form, the CDR3 reads TGTGCCAGCAGCCCGCCCCGACAGGGGGATACCTACGAGCAGTACTTC. It codes for CASSPPRQGDTYEQYF.

The chain joins TRBV6-4 to TRBJ1-1, with D perhaps TRBD1 (6 bases). The CDR3 covers 15 residues. Per germline, CDR1 MRHNA and CDR2 SNTAGT. Trimming removed 7 bases at V and 0 bases at J, with 15 bases between. This chain's CDR3 is CASISGGGMNTEAFF. The DNA of the CDR3 is TGTGCCAGCATTTCGGGAGGGGGGATGAACACTGAAGCTTTCTTT.

J is TRBJ1-5 and V is TRBV6-1; a weak D match, TRBD1 (5 bases). Germline assignment: CDR1 MNHNS and CDR2 SASEGT. The CDR3 runs 15 residues. With 2 bases removed from V and 0 bases from J, the gap between germline ends came to 8 bases. CDR3 DNA: TGTGCCAGCAGTGAAAGACAGCTTAGCAATCAGCCCCAGCATTTT. This gives the protein CASSERQLSNQPQHF.

The rearrangement links TRBV4-2 to TRBJ2-3; TRBD2 is a possible D gene (6 bases). Trimming took 1 base from V and 10 from J, leaving 9 bases between them. Per the germline V gene, CDR1 is LGHNA and CDR2 is YNFKEQ. CDR3 length: 12 residues. The CDR3 protein is CASSQVGGSQYF. CDR3 nucleotide sequence: TGTGCCAGCAGCCAAGTTGGAGGGTCGCAGTATTTT.

V and J are TRBV27 and TRBJ2-7, with TRBD2 matching 7 bases. The trim removed 3 bases at V and 6 bases at J, leaving 5 bases unmatched. Per the germline V gene, CDR1 is MNHEY and CDR2 is SMNVEV (reference sequence). The CDR3 is 13 residues long. The CDR3 here is CASSFSGVGEQYF. Here the CDR3 DNA reads TGTGCCAGCAGTTTCAGCGGGGTTGGCGAGCAGTACTTC.